The entry below gives a single T cell receptor (beta chain) sequence along with its context. This sample is part of a study of shared clonotypes between healthy human individuals. Germline V gene sequence: CDR1 MGHRA, CDR2 YSYEKL. Unmatched junction bases numbered 18, after V lost 1 base and J lost 10 bases. The CDR3 runs 18 residues. Every contributor of samples was a Caucasian grown-up residing in Nashville, Tennessee. Profiled with immunoSEQ multiplex PCR; TCRdb holds only in-frame clones, not every one. The repertoire holds 2,500,000 or so clones, 80% to 95% seen once, with around 0.4% in the top ten.

The sequencing input was naive CD4+ T cells from PBMCs. This sample's subset: CD45RA+ positively selected. V usage is TRBV4-1 and J usage is TRBJ1-4, with 7 bases matching TRBD1. The sequence was collected from a man between 18 and 35 years old in good health. Some clones in this sample may be carry-over from other donors' samples. The CDR3: CASSQVPGQLISGLKLFF. In DNA form, the CDR3 reads TGCGCCAGCAGCCAAGTCCCGGGACAGCTTATCTCTGGGCTAAAACTGTTTTTT.